A few counts support the clone carrying this TCR beta chain. Antigen specificity is unknown. CDR1 DFQATT and CDR2 SNEGSKA come from the germline V gene (reference sequence). The CDR3 loop spans 13 amino acids. This sample is part of a study of spatial heterogeneity in lung cancer. The study's findings and limits: Tracking of ubiquitous and regional nonsynonymous mutations by counts of ubiquitous and regional expanded TCRs, respectively, was seen. The study found that expanded intratumoral alpha and beta TCR counts tracked tumor mutation counts.

Time point noted: sample taken at primary tumor resection. Donation came from around 77 patients with untreated early-stage non-small cell lung cancer. Frozen PBMC, nontumor lung or tumor provided whole RNA, which was sequenced unsorted. Every cDNA TCR molecule received its own unique molecular identifier. TCRdb reprocessed the 5' RACE reads via MiXCR and lists one record per CDR3 protein. In the table there are more than 20,000 distinct CDR3 sequences, around a sixth of which are singletons. The rearrangement links TRBV20-1 to TRBJ2-1; 14 bases match TRBD2. This sequence originates from a female donor with early-stage non-small cell lung cancer. The starting material was lung tumor tissue, obtained at surgery. The CDR3 loop is CSLGLAGGNEQFF. DNA of the CDR3: TGCAGCCTTGGACTAGCGGGAGGTAATGAGCAGTTCTTC.